The subject of this entry is one T cell receptor beta chain. Its cognate antigen is unknown. This CDR3 region has 12 residues. The germline V gene has CDR1 LNHDA and CDR2 SQIVND (reference sequence). V was cut by 7 bases and J by 7 bases, with 13 bases left in between. Sequenced by immunoSEQ multiplex PCR; TCRdb stores in-frame clones only, minus some. The data contain approximately 54,000 clones, about 91% of them seen just once; the ten biggest clones take up 8.7%. This entry is derived from a study of OX40 agonist ivuxolimab in advanced cancers. Study results and caveats: Partial responders at 0.1-3.0 mg/kg showed near-lowest clonal expansion. Dose levels from 0.1 to 3.0 mg/kg saw CD4+ and CD8+ blood T cells expand clonally by week 6.

The specimen comprised CD4+ or CD8+ T cells sorted from blood, sampled in a trial of the OX40 agonist ivuxolimab. The chain couples TRBV19 to TRBJ1-2; possible D gene TRBD1, 6 bases. The sequence was collected from an adult with an advanced solid tumor such as melanoma, head and neck, liver or kidney cancer. The CDR3 DNA follows: TGTGCCAGTACCACCGGGACAAGTGGCTACACCTTC. Its translation is CASTTGTSGYTF.